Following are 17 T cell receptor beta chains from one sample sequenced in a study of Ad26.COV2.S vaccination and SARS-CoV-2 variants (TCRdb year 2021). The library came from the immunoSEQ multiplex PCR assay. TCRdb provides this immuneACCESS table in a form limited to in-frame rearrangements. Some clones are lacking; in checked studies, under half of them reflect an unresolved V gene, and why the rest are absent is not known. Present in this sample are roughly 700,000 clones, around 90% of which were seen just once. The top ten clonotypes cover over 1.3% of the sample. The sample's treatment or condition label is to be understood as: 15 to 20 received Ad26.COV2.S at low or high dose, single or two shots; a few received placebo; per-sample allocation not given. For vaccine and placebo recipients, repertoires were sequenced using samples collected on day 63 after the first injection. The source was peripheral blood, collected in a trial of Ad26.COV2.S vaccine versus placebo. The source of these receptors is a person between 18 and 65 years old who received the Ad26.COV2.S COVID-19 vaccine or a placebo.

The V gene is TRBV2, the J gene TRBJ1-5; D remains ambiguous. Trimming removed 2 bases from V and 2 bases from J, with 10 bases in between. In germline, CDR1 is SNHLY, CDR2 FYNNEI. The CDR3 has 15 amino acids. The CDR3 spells CASSERGQGNQPQHF. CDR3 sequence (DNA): TGTGCCAGCAGTGAAAGAGGGCAGGGCAATCAGCCCCAGCATTTT.

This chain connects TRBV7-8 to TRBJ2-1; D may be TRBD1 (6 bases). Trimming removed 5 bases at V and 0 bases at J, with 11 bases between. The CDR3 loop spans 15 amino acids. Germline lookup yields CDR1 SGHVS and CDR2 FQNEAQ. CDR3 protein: CASSGNRVSYNEQFF. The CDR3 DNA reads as TGTGCCAGCAGCGGTAACAGGGTCTCCTACAATGAGCAGTTCTTC.

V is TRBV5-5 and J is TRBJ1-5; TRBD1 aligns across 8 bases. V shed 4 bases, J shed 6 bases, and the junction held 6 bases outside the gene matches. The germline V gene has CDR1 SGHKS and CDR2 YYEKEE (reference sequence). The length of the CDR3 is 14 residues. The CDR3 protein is CASSLTGAPQPQHF. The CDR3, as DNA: TGTGCCAGCAGCCTGACAGGGGCGCCTCAGCCCCAGCATTTT.

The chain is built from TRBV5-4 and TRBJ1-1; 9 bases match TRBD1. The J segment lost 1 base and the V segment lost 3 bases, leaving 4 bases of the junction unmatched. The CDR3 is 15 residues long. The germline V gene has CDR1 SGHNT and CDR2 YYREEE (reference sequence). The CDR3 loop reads CASSSPGQGNTEAFF. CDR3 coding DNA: TGTGCCAGCAGCTCTCCGGGACAGGGGAACACTGAAGCTTTCTTT.

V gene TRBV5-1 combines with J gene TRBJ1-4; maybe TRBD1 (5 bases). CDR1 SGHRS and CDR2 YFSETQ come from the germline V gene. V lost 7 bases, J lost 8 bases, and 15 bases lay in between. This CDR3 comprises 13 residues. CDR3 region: CASAQGYREKLFF. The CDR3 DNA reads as TGCGCCAGCGCTCAGGGTTATCGGGAAAAACTGTTTTTT.

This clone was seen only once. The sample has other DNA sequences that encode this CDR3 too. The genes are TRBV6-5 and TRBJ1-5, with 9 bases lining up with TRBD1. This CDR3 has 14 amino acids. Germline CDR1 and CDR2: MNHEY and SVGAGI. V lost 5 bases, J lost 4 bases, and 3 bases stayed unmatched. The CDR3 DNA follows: TGTGCCAGCAGTCCGACAGGGGGGAATCAGCCCCAGCATTTT. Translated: CASSPTGGNQPQHF.

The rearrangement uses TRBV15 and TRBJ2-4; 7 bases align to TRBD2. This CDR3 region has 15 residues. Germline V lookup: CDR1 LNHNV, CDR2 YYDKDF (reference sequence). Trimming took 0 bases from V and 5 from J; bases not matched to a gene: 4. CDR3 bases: TGTGCCACCAGCAGAGATCGGGGGGTCGAAAACATTCAGTACTTC. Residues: CATSRDRGVENIQYF.

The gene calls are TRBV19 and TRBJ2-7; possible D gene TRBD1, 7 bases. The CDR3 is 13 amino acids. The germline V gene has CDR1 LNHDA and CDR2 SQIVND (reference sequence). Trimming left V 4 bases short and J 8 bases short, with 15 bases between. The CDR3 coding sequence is TGTGCCAGTAGTAGAGGAGGGGGCGTCAAGCAGTACTTC. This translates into CASSRGGGVKQYF.

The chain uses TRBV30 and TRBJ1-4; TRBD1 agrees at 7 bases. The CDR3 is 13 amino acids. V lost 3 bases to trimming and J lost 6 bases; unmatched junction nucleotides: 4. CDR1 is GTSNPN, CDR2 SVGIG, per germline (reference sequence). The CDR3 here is CAWRRGTDEKLFF. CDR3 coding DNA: TGTGCCTGGAGAAGAGGGACAGATGAAAAACTGTTTTTT.

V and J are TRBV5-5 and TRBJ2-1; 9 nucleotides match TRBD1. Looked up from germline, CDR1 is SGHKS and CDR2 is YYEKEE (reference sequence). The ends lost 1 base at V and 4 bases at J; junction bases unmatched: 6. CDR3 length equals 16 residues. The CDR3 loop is CASSLWDRALYNEQFF. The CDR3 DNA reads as TGTGCCAGCAGCTTGTGGGACAGGGCCCTGTACAATGAGCAGTTCTTC.

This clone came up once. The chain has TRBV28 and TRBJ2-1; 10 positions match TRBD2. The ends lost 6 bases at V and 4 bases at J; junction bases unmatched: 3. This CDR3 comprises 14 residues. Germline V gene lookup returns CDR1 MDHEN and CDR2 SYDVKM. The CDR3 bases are TGTGCCAGCAGGTCGGGACTAGCGTACAATGAGCAGTTCTTC. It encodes CASRSGLAYNEQFF.

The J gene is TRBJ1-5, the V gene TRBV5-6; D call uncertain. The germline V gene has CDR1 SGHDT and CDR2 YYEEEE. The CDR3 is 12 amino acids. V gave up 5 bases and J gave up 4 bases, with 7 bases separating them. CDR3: CASSFVNQPQHF. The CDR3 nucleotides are TGTGCCAGCAGTTTCGTTAATCAGCCCCAGCATTTT. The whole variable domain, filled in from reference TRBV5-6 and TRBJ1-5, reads DAGVTQSPTHLIKTRGQQVTLRCSPKSGHDTVSWYQQALGQGPQFIFQYYEEEERQRGNFPDRFSGHQFPNYSSELNVNALLLGDSALYLCASSFVNQPQHFGDGTRLSIL.

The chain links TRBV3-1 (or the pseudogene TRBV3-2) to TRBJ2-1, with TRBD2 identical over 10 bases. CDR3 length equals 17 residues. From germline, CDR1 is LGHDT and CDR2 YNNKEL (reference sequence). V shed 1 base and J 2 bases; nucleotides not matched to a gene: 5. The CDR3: CASSQVGSGRAYNEQFF. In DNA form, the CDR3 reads TGTGCCAGCAGCCAAGTTGGAAGCGGGAGGGCCTACAATGAGCAGTTCTTC.

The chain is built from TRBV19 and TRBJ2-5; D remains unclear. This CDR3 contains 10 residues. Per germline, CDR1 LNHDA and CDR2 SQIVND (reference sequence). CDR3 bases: TGTGCGCGAGGTGAAGAGACCCAGTACTTC. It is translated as CARGEETQYF.

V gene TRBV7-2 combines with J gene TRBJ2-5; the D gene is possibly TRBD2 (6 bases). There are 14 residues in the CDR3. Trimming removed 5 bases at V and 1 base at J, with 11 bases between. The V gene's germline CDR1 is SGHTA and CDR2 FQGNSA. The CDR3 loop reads CASSTLAFQETQYF. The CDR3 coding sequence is TGTGCCAGCAGCACTCTAGCGTTCCAAGAGACCCAGTACTTC.

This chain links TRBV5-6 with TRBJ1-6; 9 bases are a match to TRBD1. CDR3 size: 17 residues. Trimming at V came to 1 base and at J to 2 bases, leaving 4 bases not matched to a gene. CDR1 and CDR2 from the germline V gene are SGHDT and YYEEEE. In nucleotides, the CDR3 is TGTGCCAGCAGCTTGACGGGACAGGGACCCTATAATTCACCCCTCCACTTT. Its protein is CASSLTGQGPYNSPLHF.

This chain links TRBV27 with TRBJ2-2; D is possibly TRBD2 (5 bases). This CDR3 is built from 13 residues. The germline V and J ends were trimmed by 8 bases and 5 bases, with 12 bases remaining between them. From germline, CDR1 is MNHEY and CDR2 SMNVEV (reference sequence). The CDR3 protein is CASGRRGTGELFF. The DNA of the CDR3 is TGTGCCAGCGGACGACGGGGAACCGGGGAGCTGTTTTTT.